This TCR beta chain was sequenced for a study of cytomegalovirus exposure and HLA in healthy donors. Findings and caveats of the study: In a later analysis, a missense DCLRE1C variant was linked to TCR beta V- and J-gene trimming.

PCR primers comprised 60 Vbeta and 13 Jbeta primers. Some clones are missing from TCRdb's copy, which holds only in-frame ones; the method was immunoSEQ multiplex PCR. The sample includes roughly 100,000 clones, around 75% of them seen just once. The length of the CDR3 is 14 residues. CDR1 LGHNA and CDR2 YNFKEQ come from the germline V gene. The junction had 12 bases not matched to a gene; V was cut back by 8 bases and J by 8 bases. Each donor was healthy, and each was a bone marrow donor. As concerns this clone: The antigen is not known.

Material for sequencing was PBMCs. The origin of this receptor is a man aged 25-40 years in good health and CMV-seronegative. V and J are TRBV4-2 and TRBJ2-3; 8 bases line up with TRBD2. CDR3 protein: CASGPGLGSGTQYF. CDR3 coding DNA: TGTGCCAGCGGTCCGGGACTAGGGTCGGGTACGCAGTATTTT.